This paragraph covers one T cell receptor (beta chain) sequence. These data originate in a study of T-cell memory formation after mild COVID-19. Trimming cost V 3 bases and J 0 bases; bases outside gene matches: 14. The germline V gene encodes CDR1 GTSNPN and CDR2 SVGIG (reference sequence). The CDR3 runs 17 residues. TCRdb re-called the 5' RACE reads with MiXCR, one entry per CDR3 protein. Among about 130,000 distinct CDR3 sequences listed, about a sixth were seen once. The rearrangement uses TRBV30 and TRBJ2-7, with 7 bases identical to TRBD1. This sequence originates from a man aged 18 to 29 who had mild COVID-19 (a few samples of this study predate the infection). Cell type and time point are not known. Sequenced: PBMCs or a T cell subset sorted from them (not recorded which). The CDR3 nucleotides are TGTGCCTGGAGACCTCCCGCCGGGACAGCGAACTCCTACGAGCAGTACTTC. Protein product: CAWRPPAGTANSYEQYF.